This T cell receptor (beta chain) emerged from a study of cytomegalovirus exposure and HLA in healthy donors. Study-level background: The approximately 690 first-cohort repertoires and the 130 or so validation repertoires shared the same platform, a later analysis reported.

Regarding the study as a whole: Most TCR sequences were uncommon, yet certain public TCRs appeared in many donors. Altogether, 160 or so TCR beta chains were recorded as cytomegalovirus-associated. A classifier reportedly called cytomegalovirus status with high sensitivity and specificity.

V lost 4 bases and J 1 base, leaving 7 bases between the germline ends. This CDR3 is built from 13 residues. Germline-derived CDR1 and CDR2 are WNHNN and SYGVQD (reference sequence). The protocol was immunoSEQ multiplex PCR, while the TCRdb copy is restricted to in-frame clones and leaves out a portion. The sample yields 140,000 to 150,000 clones, 94% seen once. Points on this clone: Its antigen remains unidentified.

The TCR sequence derives from a man younger than 35 in good health and CMV-seropositive. The source material was PBMCs. V usage is TRBV10-1 and J usage is TRBJ1-1; D is unclear. The CDR3 DNA is TGCGCCAGCAGTGCTCACTCGAACACTGAAGCTTTCTTT. Encoded protein: CASSAHSNTEAFF.